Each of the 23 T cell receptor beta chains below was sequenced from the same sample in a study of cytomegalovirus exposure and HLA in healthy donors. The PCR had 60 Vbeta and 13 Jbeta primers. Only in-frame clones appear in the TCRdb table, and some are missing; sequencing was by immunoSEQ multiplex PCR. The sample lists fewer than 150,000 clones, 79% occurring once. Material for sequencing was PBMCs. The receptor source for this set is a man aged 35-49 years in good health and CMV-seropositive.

The CDR3 DNA is TGCGCCAGCAGCCTCGGGACCCAGGGGAGTGAAAAACTGTTTTTT. Residues: CASSLGTQGSEKLFF. The V and J genes are TRBV5-1 and TRBJ1-4, with D possibly being TRBD1 (6 bases). The CDR3 runs to 15 residues. Germline CDR1 and CDR2: SGHRS and YFSETQ. The ends were cut back, 4 bases at V and 7 bases at J, with 17 bases in the middle.

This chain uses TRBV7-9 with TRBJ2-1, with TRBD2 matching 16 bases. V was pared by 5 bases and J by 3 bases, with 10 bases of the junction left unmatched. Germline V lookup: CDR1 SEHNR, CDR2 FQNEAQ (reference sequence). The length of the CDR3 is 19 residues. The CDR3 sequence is CASSLRGLAGGPIYNEQFF. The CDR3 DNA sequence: TGTGCCAGCAGCCTAAGGGGACTAGCGGGAGGGCCGATCTACAATGAGCAGTTCTTC.

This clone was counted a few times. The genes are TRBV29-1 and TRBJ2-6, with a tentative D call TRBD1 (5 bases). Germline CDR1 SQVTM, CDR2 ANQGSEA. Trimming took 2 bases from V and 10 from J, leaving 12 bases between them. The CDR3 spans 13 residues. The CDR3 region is CSVEIQGLNVLTF. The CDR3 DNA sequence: TGCAGCGTTGAAATCCAGGGCCTAAACGTCCTGACTTTC. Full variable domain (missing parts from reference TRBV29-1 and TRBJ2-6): SAVISQKPSRDICQRGTSLTIQCQVDSQVTMMFWYRQQPGQSLTLIATANQGSEATYESGFVIDKFPISRPNLTFSTLTVSNMSPEDSSIYLCSVEIQGLNVLTFGAGSRLTVL.

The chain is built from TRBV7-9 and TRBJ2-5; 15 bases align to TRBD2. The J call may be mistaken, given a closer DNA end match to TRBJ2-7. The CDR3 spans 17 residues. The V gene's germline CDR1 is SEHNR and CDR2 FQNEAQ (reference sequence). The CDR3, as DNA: TGTGCCAGCAGCCTCGGACTAGCGGGAGGGCGAGGATACGAGCAGTACTTC. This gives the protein CASSLGLAGGRGYEQYF.

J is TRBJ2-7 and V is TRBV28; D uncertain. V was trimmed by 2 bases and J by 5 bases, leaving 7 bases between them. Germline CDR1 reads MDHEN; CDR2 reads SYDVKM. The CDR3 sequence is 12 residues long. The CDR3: CASSLGGHEQYF. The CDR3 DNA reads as TGTGCCAGCAGTTTAGGCGGCCACGAGCAGTACTTC.

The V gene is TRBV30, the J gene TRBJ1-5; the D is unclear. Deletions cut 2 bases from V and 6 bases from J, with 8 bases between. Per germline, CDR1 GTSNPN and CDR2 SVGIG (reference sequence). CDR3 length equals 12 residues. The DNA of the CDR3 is TGTGCCTGGAGTAGGTCGGGTCAGCCCCAGCATTTT. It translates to CAWSRSGQPQHF.

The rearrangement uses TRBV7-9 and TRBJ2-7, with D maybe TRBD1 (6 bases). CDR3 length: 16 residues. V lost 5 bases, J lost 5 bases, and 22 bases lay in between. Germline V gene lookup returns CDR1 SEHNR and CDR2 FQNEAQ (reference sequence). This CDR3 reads CASSPPWVRDINEQYF. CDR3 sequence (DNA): TGTGCCAGCAGCCCGCCGTGGGTTCGGGACATCAACGAGCAGTACTTC.

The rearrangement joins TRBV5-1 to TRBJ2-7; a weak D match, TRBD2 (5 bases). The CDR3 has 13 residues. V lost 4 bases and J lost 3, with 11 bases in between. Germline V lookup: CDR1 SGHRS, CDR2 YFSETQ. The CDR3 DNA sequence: TGCGCCAGCAGCCCTGACGGGGTCTACGAGCAGTACTTC. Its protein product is CASSPDGVYEQYF.

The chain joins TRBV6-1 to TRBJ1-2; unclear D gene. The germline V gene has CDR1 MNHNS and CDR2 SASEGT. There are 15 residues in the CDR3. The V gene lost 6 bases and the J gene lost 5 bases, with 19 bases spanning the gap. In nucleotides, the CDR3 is TGTGCCAGCAGAAACCCCGGTGCGGATCGGTATGGCTACACCTTC. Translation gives CASRNPGADRYGYTF.

CDR3 loop: CASSAGLASVNEQFF. Here the CDR3 DNA reads TGTGCCAGCAGCGCCGGTCTAGCAAGTGTCAATGAGCAGTTCTTC. The chain uses TRBV7-9 and TRBJ2-1; TRBD2 is a possible D gene (5 bases). Trimming removed 5 bases from V and 6 bases from J, with 17 bases in between. Germline CDR1 is SEHNR and CDR2 is FQNEAQ (reference sequence). CDR3 length equals 15 residues.

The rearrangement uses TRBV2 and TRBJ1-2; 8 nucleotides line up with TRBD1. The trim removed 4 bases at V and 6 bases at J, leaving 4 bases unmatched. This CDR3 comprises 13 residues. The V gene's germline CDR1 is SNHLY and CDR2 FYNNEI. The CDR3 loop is CASSGGRGHGYTF. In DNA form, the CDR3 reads TGTGCCAGCAGTGGGGGCAGGGGGCATGGCTACACCTTC.

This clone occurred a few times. CDR3 region: CASSLGGGRALDEQYF. The CDR3 coding sequence is TGTGCCAGCAGCTTAGGAGGTGGGAGGGCCCTCGACGAGCAGTACTTC. This chain uses TRBV7-6 with TRBJ2-7; 7 nucleotides line up with TRBD2. CDR1 and CDR2 (germline): SGHVS, FNYEAQ. The CDR3 consists of 16 residues. The V segment lost 1 base and the J segment 5 bases; nucleotides outside the gene matches: 11.

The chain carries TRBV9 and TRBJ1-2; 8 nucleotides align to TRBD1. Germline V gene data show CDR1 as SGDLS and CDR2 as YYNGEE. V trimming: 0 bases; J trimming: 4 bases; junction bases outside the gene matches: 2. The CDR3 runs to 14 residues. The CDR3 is CASSVAQGAYGYTF. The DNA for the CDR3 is TGTGCCAGCAGCGTAGCTCAGGGGGCCTATGGCTACACCTTC.

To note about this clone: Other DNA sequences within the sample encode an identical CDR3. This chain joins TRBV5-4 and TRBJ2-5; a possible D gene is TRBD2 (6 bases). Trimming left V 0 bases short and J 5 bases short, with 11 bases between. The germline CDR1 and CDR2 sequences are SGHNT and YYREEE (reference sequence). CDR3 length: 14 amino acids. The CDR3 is CASSLAGGRETQYF. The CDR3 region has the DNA TGTGCCAGCAGCTTGGCCGGGGGTCGGGAGACCCAGTACTTC.

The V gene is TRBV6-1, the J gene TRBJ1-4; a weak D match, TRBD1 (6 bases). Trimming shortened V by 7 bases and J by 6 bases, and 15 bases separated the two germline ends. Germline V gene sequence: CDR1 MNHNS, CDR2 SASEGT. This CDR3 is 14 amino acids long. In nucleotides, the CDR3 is TGTGCCAGCATGTCACGGACAGTGTATGAAAAACTGTTTTTT. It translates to CASMSRTVYEKLFF.

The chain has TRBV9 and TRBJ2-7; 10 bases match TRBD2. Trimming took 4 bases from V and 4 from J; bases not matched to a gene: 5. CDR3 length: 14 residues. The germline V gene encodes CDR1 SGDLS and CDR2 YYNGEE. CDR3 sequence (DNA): TGTGCCAGCAGCCCTATAGCGGGAGGATACGAGCAGTACTTC. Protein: CASSPIAGGYEQYF.

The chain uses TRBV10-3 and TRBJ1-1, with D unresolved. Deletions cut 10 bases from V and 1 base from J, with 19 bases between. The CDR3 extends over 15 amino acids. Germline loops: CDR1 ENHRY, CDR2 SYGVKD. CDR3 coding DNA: TGTGCCACGGGAGACATTTCCCTTGGGAACACTGAAGCTTTCTTT. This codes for CATGDISLGNTEAFF.

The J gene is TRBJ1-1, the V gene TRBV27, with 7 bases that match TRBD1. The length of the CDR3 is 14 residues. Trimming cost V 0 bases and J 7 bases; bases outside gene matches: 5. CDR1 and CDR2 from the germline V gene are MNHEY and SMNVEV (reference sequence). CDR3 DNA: TGTGCCAGCAGTTTATCGGTTTACAGGGGTGAAGCTTTCTTT. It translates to CASSLSVYRGEAFF.

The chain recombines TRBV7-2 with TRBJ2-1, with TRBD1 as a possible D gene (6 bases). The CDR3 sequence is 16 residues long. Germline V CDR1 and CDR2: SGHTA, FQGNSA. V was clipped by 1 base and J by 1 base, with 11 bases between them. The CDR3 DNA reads TGTGCCAGCAGCTTAGATGGGGGCTTATCCTACAATGAGCAGTTCTTC. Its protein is CASSLDGGLSYNEQFF.

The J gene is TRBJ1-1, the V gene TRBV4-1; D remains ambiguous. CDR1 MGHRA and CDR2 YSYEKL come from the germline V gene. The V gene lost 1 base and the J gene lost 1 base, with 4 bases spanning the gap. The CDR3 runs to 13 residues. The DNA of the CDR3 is TGCGCCAGCAGCCAAGTCAGGAACACTGAAGCTTTCTTT. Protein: CASSQVRNTEAFF.

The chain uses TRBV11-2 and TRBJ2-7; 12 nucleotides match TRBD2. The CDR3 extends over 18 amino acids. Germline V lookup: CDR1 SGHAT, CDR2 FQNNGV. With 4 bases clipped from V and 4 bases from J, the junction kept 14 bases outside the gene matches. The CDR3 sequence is CASSSIRLAGAFGYEQYF. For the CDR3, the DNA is TGTGCCAGCAGCTCCATTAGACTAGCGGGAGCATTTGGGTACGAGCAGTACTTC. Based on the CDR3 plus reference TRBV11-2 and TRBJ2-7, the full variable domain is EAGVAQSPRYKIIEKRQSVAFWCNPISGHATLYWYQQILGQGPKLLIQFQNNGVVDDSQLPKDRFSAERLKGVDSTLKIQPAKLEDSAVYLCASSSIRLAGAFGYEQYFGPGTRLTVT.

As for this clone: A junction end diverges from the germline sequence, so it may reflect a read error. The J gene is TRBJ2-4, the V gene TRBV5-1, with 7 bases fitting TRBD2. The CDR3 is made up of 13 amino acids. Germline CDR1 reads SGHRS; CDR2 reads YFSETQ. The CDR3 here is CASGEGGKNIQYF. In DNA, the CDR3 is TGCGCCAGCGGGGAGGGAGGCAAAAATATTCAGTACTTC.

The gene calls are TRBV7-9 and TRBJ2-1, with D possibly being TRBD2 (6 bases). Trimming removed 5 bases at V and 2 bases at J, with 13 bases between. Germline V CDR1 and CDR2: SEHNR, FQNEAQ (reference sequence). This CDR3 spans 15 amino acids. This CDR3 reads CASSTRGWTYNEQFF. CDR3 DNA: TGTGCCAGCAGCACCCGGGGGTGGACCTACAATGAGCAGTTCTTC.